A selection of T cell receptor beta chains follows, all from one sample in a study of T-cell reconstitution after alpha-beta-depleted transplantation in children. TCRdb used MiXCR to reprocess the PCR reads, holding one entry per CDR3 protein. The sample yields a few hundred thousand distinct CDR3 sequences, 9% to 12% seen once. Sequencing used PBMCs from the stem cell graft donor, obtained from the stem cell graft. The source of these receptors is a human donor who donated a stem cell graft to a child with acute lymphoblastic leukemia. Each CDR3 is given with its conserved first and last residue. A D gene is named only where the DNA matches it firmly. Size values are once, few and many counts, or a class for expanded clones, and some rows have none.

D gene,J gene,V gene,clone size,CDR3 protein,CDR3 DNA
TRBD1,TRBJ1-1,TRBV20-1,few,CSARDRGRGHTEAFF,TGCAGTGCTAGAGATCGGGGTAGGGGGCACACTGAAGCTTTCTTT
TRBD2,TRBJ2-1,TRBV12-3/TRBV12-4,few,CASSRQASGRKNEQFF,TGTGCCAGCAGTAGACAGGCTAGCGGGAGAAAAAATGAGCAGTTCTTC
TRBD2,TRBJ2-1,TRBV7-9,.,CASGRTSGGYNEQFF,TGTGCCAGCGGACGGACTAGCGGGGGTTACAATGAGCAGTTCTTC
.,TRBJ2-7,TRBV5-1,.,CASSDRFGYEQYF,TGCGCCAGCAGTGACAGGTTTGGCTACGAGCAGTACTTC
.,TRBJ2-5,TRBV3-1,few,CASSQAGIGETQYF,TGTGCCAGCAGCCAAGCTGGGATCGGCGAGACCCAGTACTTC
.,TRBJ2-1,TRBV6-2/TRBV6-3,many,CASSYSSGGPEQFF,TGTGCCAGCAGTTACTCGAGTGGAGGGCCTGAGCAGTTCTTC
.,TRBJ2-7,TRBV20-1,few,CSAAGHEQYF,TGCAGTGCTGCGGGACACGAGCAGTACTTC
TRBD1,TRBJ2-2,TRBV30,.,CAWSVVSGGTGELFF,TGTGCCTGGAGTGTAGTGTCAGGGGGCACCGGGGAGCTGTTTTTT
.,TRBJ2-1,TRBV12-3/TRBV12-4,few,CASSASLLSQIVDNEQFF,TGTGCCAGCAGTGCTTCCTTACTTAGTCAAATCGTCGACAATGAGCAGTTCTTC
.,TRBJ1-5,TRBV20-1,.,CSASGQMLNQPQHF,TGCAGTGCTAGCGGCCAGATGCTCAATCAGCCCCAGCATTTT
.,TRBJ2-1,TRBV19,.,CASMGPPQQGQFF,TGTGCCAGTATGGGGCCCCCCCAACAGGGGCAGTTCTTC
TRBD1,TRBJ2-1,TRBV7-7,few,CASSPRDRDPVEQFF,TGTGCTAGCAGCCCGAGGGACAGGGATCCGGTTGAGCAGTTCTTC
.,TRBJ2-1,TRBV4-1,.,CASSQLGIDNEQFF,TGCGCCAGCAGCCAACTAGGAATAGACAATGAGCAGTTCTTC
.,TRBJ2-1,TRBV28,.,CASSQGYSPYNEQFF,TGTGCCAGCAGTCAAGGATATTCCCCCTACAATGAGCAGTTCTTC
.,TRBJ2-3,TRBV11-2,many,CASSSTADTQYF,TGTGCCAGCAGCTCAACAGCAGATACGCAGTATTTT
TRBD1,TRBJ2-4,TRBV7-1,.,CASSSRTGSPSSPRKSKNIQYF,TGTGCCAGCAGCTCCCGGACAGGGAGCCCATCCTCCCCTCGCAAATCCAAAAACATTCAGTACTTC
.,TRBJ1-2,TRBV27,few,CASSHHGESFHGYTF,TGTGCCAGCAGCCACCACGGGGAGTCCTTTCATGGCTACACCTTC
.,TRBJ2-1,TRBV4-1,.,CASSQVKGVPDEQFF,TGCGCCAGCAGCCAAGTAAAGGGTGTTCCCGATGAGCAGTTCTTC
.,TRBJ1-1,TRBV5-1,many,CASSITGPQNTEAFF,TGCGCCAGCAGCATAACAGGGCCCCAGAACACTGAAGCTTTCTTT
.,TRBJ1-5,TRBV5-1,.,CASRRGEREPQHF,TGCGCCAGCAGGAGGGGAGAACGGGAGCCCCAGCATTTT
.,TRBJ2-5,TRBV5-1,.,CASSLSSQGGQETQYF,TGCGCCAGCAGCTTGTCCTCGCAGGGGGGTCAAGAGACCCAGTACTTC